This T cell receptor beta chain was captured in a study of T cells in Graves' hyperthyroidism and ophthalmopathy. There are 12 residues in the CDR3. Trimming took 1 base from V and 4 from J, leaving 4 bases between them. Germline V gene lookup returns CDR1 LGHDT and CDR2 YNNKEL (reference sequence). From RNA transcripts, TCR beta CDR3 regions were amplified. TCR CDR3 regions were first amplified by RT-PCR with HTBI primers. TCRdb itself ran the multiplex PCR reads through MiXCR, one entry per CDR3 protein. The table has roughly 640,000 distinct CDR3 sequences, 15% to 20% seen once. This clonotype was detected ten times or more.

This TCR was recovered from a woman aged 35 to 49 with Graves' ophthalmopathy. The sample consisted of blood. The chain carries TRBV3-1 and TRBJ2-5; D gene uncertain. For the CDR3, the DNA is TGTGCCAGCAGCCAAGTTTTAGAGACCCAGTACTTC. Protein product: CASSQVLETQYF.